The present TCR beta chain was sequenced within a study of shared T cell receptors in the human thymus. Germline V gives CDR1 SEHNR, CDR2 FQNEAQ (reference sequence). Trimming shortened V by 5 bases and J by 6 bases, and 7 bases separated the two germline ends. The CDR3 covers 11 residues. Sequencing was performed with immunoSEQ multiplex PCR; in TCRdb, only in-frame clones are kept and a portion is missing. The sample lists approximately 730,000 clones, 80% to 90% occurring once. A further study also used this sample, focusing on human thymus T cells. From that study: Resections from corrective heart surgery supplied the thymus tissue. Thymic and blood repertoires appeared to display a bias in their usage of V and J genes.

The receptor's source is a girl under three years old with a congenital heart defect. The chain is built from TRBV7-9 and TRBJ1-1; no firm D call. Source material: thymocytes. CDR3 coding DNA: TGTGCCAGCAGCCAATCCCCTGAAGCTTTCTTT. Protein sequence: CASSQSPEAFF.